One and the same sample provided the 24 T cell receptor beta chains below, sequenced in a study of regulatory T cells in long-lasting Graves disease. Time point noted: newly diagnosed GD, antithyroid drugs for less than 3 months. PBMC RNA was the source of the TCR library. Building of the TCR beta libraries involved iRepertoire HTBI primers and Arm-PCR of CDR3 regions. TCRdb called the multiplex PCR reads again in MiXCR, with one record for every CDR3 protein. The sample consists of about 560,000 distinct CDR3 sequences, about 16% of them appearing once. These data also featured in a second study, about T cells in Graves' hyperthyroidism and ophthalmopathy.

The material was peripheral blood mononuclear cells (PBMCs), obtained at new diagnosis, from a patient treated with antithyroid drugs. The receptors were gathered from a young man with Graves disease.

This chain connects TRBV7-2 to TRBJ2-6; D uncertain. V lost 7 bases, J lost 0 bases, and 7 bases lay in between. The CDR3 contains 14 residues. Germline V gene data show CDR1 as SGHTA and CDR2 as FQGNSA. CDR3 sequence reads: CASKVHSGANVLTF. The CDR3 DNA reads TGTGCCAGCAAGGTTCACTCTGGGGCCAACGTCCTGACTTTC.

A word on this clonotype: At one of its ends the junction is not consistent with the germline gene, which may arise from a read error. The chain couples TRBV20-1 to TRBJ2-3; TRBD1 is a possible D gene (7 bases). The length of the CDR3 is 18 residues. Germline lookup yields CDR1 DFQATT and CDR2 SNEGSKA (reference sequence). The CDR3 loop reads CSARVGLASGRGVDTQYF. DNA for the CDR3: TGCAGTGCGAGAGTGGGACTCGCTTCGGGCAGGGGGGTAGATACGCAGTATTTT.

The CDR3 DNA sequence: TGTGCCAGCAGCCCCTGGGGGGGAGGCAACAATGAGCAGTTCTTC. Encoded protein: CASSPWGGGNNEQFF. The V call is TRBV7-3, the J call TRBJ2-1; TRBD2 agrees at 7 bases. The ends lost 5 bases at V and 5 bases at J; junction bases unmatched: 9. The CDR3 consists of 15 residues. Germline values: CDR1 SGHTA, CDR2 FQGTGA.

The chain uses TRBV20-1 and TRBJ2-2; weak D call: TRBD1 (5 bases). This CDR3 is built from 13 residues. CDR1 DFQATT and CDR2 SNEGSKA come from the germline V gene (reference sequence). CDR3 residues: CGAYQWDTGELFF. In DNA, the CDR3 is TGCGGGGCGTATCAGTGGGACACCGGGGAGCTGTTTTTT.

This clonotype was recorded at least ten times. The V gene is TRBV28, the J gene TRBJ2-7, with TRBD1 as a possible D gene (6 bases). The V end lost 6 bases, the J end lost 5 bases, and 14 bases lay between the germline ends. Germline values: CDR1 MDHEN, CDR2 SYDVKM. This CDR3 is 13 amino acids long. The CDR3 coding sequence is TGTGCCAGCAGCCCACAGGGAAACGACGAGCAGTACTTC. Translated, it gives CASSPQGNDEQYF.

Only a few counts were recorded for this clonotype. The rearrangement links TRBV18 to TRBJ1-1; 7 bases map to TRBD1. The V gene end was trimmed by 6 bases and the J gene end by 1 base; junction bases not matched to a gene: 11. This CDR3 has 16 amino acids. The germline gives CDR1 KGHSH, CDR2 LQKENI. In DNA, the CDR3 is TGTGCCAGCTCCCGACTCGATGGGACAGAGAACACTGAAGCTTTCTTT. This translates into CASSRLDGTENTEAFF.

This clonotype was recorded at least ten times. The gene calls are TRBV7-9 and TRBJ2-7, with 12 bases fitting TRBD2. This CDR3 has 17 residues. Germline CDR1 SEHNR, CDR2 FQNEAQ (reference sequence). J lost 4 bases, V lost 5 bases, and 12 bases had no gene match. The CDR3: CASSPRGLAGLPYEQYF. The CDR3 DNA follows: TGTGCCAGCAGCCCAAGAGGACTAGCGGGACTACCTTACGAGCAGTACTTC.

This clonotype has only a few counts. J is TRBJ2-1 and V is TRBV12-3 or TRBV12-4; D is possibly TRBD1 or TRBD2 (6 bases each). V lost 5 bases, J lost 2 bases, and 16 bases lay in between. This CDR3 is 16 amino acids long. CDR3 residues: CASSPRGTYTYNEQFF. CDR3 DNA: TGTGCCAGCAGTCCTAGGGGGACTTACACCTACAATGAGCAGTTCTTC.

This clonotype was detected only a few times. The chain carries TRBV9 and TRBJ1-1, with D uncertain. V lost 6 bases to trimming and J lost 0 bases, with 12 bases between them. Germline V gives CDR1 SGDLS, CDR2 YYNGEE. CDR3 length: 14 amino acids. CDR3 sequence: CASTAGLMNTEAFF. CDR3 DNA: TGTGCCAGCACCGCGGGCCTTATGAACACTGAAGCTTTCTTT.

This chain links TRBV4-1 with TRBJ2-7; D is undetermined. The CDR3 is made up of 15 amino acids. V was trimmed by 2 bases and J by 2 bases, leaving 13 bases between them. The V gene's germline CDR1 is MGHRA and CDR2 YSYEKL. CDR3: CASSQNHRSPYEQYF. For the CDR3, the DNA is TGCGCCAGCAGCCAAAATCATCGTTCCCCCTACGAGCAGTACTTC.

There are many counts of this clonotype. The rearrangement links TRBV20-1 to TRBJ2-1; 10 bases fit TRBD2. The CDR3 length is 12 residues. The junction had 5 bases not matched to a gene; V was cut back by 7 bases and J by 8 bases. In germline, CDR1 is DFQATT, CDR2 SNEGSKA (reference sequence). The CDR3 sequence: CSVEREGHEQFF. The CDR3 nucleotides are TGCAGTGTCGAGCGGGAGGGGCATGAGCAGTTCTTC.

J is TRBJ2-1 and V is TRBV5-5, with 11 bases lining up with TRBD1. From germline, CDR1 is SGHKS and CDR2 YYEKEE (reference sequence). V was pared by 4 bases and J by 14 bases, with 11 bases of the junction left unmatched. The length of the CDR3 is 14 residues. The DNA of the CDR3 is TGTGCCAGCAGCCCCTGGACAGGGGGCTTAGGGAAGTTCTTC. It specifies CASSPWTGGLGKFF.

This clonotype was recorded at least ten times. This chain links TRBV7-3 with TRBJ2-3; unclear D gene. Trimming removed 3 bases at V and 5 bases at J, with 12 bases between. CDR1 SGHTA and CDR2 FQGTGA come from the germline V gene. The CDR3 spans 14 residues. The CDR3 DNA sequence: TGTGCCAGCAGCTTGGTAGGCAGTCAAGATACGCAGTATTTT. Protein sequence: CASSLVGSQDTQYF.

This clonotype has just a few counts. The rearrangement joins TRBV9 to TRBJ1-2; unclear D gene. V was pared by 3 bases and J by 6 bases, with 12 bases between. The CDR3 covers 13 residues. Germline V gene sequence: CDR1 SGDLS, CDR2 YYNGEE. CDR3 DNA: TGTGCCAGCAGCGAATCCCCGAGGGATGGCTACACCTTC. Its translation is CASSESPRDGYTF.

This clonotype was observed a few times. CDR3 nucleotides: TGTGCCAGCAGCCAAGTGAGGACCCGGACGCGGGGGACCCAGTACTTC. Encoded protein: CASSQVRTRTRGTQYF. The V and J genes are TRBV3-1 and TRBJ2-5, with a tentative D call TRBD2 (6 bases). The CDR3 extends over 16 amino acids. The germline V gene encodes CDR1 LGHDT and CDR2 YNNKEL (reference sequence). Trimming stripped 1 base from V and 7 bases from J, with 19 bases between.

This clonotype has at least ten counts. The chain has TRBV5-1 and TRBJ2-7; 14 nucleotides agree with TRBD2. J was trimmed by 3 bases and V by 4 bases; bases with no gene match: 15. Germline V gene sequence: CDR1 SGHRS, CDR2 YFSETQ. The length of the CDR3 is 19 residues. The CDR3 DNA reads as TGCGCCAGCAGCGGGGGACTAGCGGGAGCAATTGAGAACTTCTACGAGCAGTACTTC. Protein sequence: CASSGGLAGAIENFYEQYF.

This clonotype was observed many times. The V call is TRBV30, the J call TRBJ1-4; D gene ambiguous. The CDR3 has 14 residues. The V end was cut by 0 bases, the J end by 7 bases, with 12 bases between. From germline, CDR1 is GTSNPN and CDR2 SVGIG (reference sequence). In DNA, the CDR3 is TGTGCCTGGAGTGTGGCGGCGGTCGGTGAAAAACTGTTTTTT. This translates into CAWSVAAVGEKLFF.

The genes are TRBV7-2 and TRBJ1-2, with TRBD1 matching over 9 bases. The J segment lost 3 bases and the V segment lost 1 base, leaving 6 bases of the junction unmatched. The CDR3 spans 16 residues. The germline V gene has CDR1 SGHTA and CDR2 FQGNSA. The CDR3 spells CASSLVGTGMDYGYTF. The CDR3 bases are TGTGCCAGCAGCTTAGTGGGGACAGGGATGGACTATGGCTACACCTTC.

This clonotype came up a few times. V usage is TRBV20-1 and J usage is TRBJ1-1; 7 positions agree with TRBD1. CDR3 length equals 17 residues. Losses at the gene ends were 0 bases for V and 0 bases for J; bases not matched to a gene: 10. Germline V gene lookup returns CDR1 DFQATT and CDR2 SNEGSKA (reference sequence). The CDR3 DNA reads as TGCAGTGCTAGAGATAACGACAGGGTATCTATGAACACTGAAGCTTTCTTT. Residues: CSARDNDRVSMNTEAFF.

This clonotype was recorded a few times. The J gene is TRBJ1-1, the V gene TRBV19; maybe TRBD1 (5 bases). V gave up 7 bases and J gave up 1 base, with 13 bases separating them. This CDR3 is built from 14 residues. Germline V gives CDR1 LNHDA, CDR2 SQIVND (reference sequence). The CDR3 loop reads CASKQGVGNTEAFF. For the CDR3, the DNA is TGTGCCAGTAAGCAGGGCGTAGGGAACACTGAAGCTTTCTTT. Combining the CDR3 with reference TRBV19 and TRBJ1-1 gives the whole variable domain DGGITQSPKYLFRKEGQNVTLSCEQNLNHDAMYWYRQDPGQGLRLIYYSQIVNDFQKGDIAEGYSVSREKKESFPLTVTSAQKNPTAFYLCASKQGVGNTEAFFGQGTRLTVV.

This clonotype has ten or more counts. The rearrangement joins TRBV9 to TRBJ2-1, with 9 bases lining up with TRBD2. This CDR3 comprises 15 residues. V was clipped by 4 bases and J by 0 bases; unmatched bases: 2. Germline V gives CDR1 SGDLS, CDR2 YYNGEE. The CDR3 protein is CASSRSGSSYNEQFF. The CDR3 DNA reads TGTGCCAGCAGCCGTAGCGGGAGCTCCTACAATGAGCAGTTCTTC.

This clonotype has a handful of counts. The chain links TRBV10-2 to TRBJ2-2, with D tentatively TRBD2 (6 bases). V was pared by 4 bases and J by 6 bases, with 15 bases between. The CDR3 runs 15 residues. Germline CDR1 reads WSHSY; CDR2 reads SAAADI. The chain's CDR3 is CASSGGGGDPGELFF. The CDR3 DNA sequence: TGCGCCAGCAGTGGAGGAGGAGGGGATCCCGGGGAGCTGTTTTTT.

The sample holds many counts of this clonotype. The chain recombines TRBV28 with TRBJ2-7; 11 bases line up with TRBD2. CDR1 and CDR2 (germline): MDHEN, SYDVKM. The length of the CDR3 is 19 residues. V was pared by 4 bases and J by 0 bases, with 14 bases of the junction left unmatched. The CDR3 sequence is CASSSGLAEDSLSSYEQYF. In DNA, the CDR3 is TGTGCCAGCAGTTCGGGACTAGCGGAAGATTCGCTTAGCTCCTACGAGCAGTACTTC. The variable domain in full, with the rest retrieved from reference TRBV28 and TRBJ2-7, is DVKVTQSSRYLVKRTGEKVFLECVQDMDHENMFWYRQDPGLGLRLIYFSYDVKMKEKGDIPEGYSVSREKKERFSLILESASTNQTSMYLCASSSGLAEDSLSSYEQYFGPGTRLTVT.

At least ten counts were recorded for this clonotype. The CDR3 reads CASSLGASGFTDTQYF. In DNA, the CDR3 is TGTGCCAGCAGTTTAGGGGCTAGCGGATTCACAGATACGCAGTATTTT. The chain has TRBV27 and TRBJ2-3; TRBD2 matches 7 bases. V trimming: 2 bases; J trimming: 2 bases; junction bases outside the gene matches: 7. Germline V gene data show CDR1 as MNHEY and CDR2 as SMNVEV (reference sequence). The CDR3 loop spans 16 amino acids.